This entry is about one T cell receptor (beta chain). Its specificity is unknown. These data come from a study of CD4 T cells in relation to SARS-CoV-2 and coronaviruses. Study details: Crossreactive spike epitopes shared across donors were mapped to their HLA restriction. Overall study results and limits: Each donor contributed either pre-pandemic or post-infection samples, not both.

From germline, CDR1 is LNHDA and CDR2 SQIVND (reference sequence). The CDR3 consists of 17 residues. The V segment lost 5 bases and the J segment 3 bases; nucleotides outside the gene matches: 15. Measured with immunoSEQ multiplex PCR; TCRdb has only the in-frame clones, and not every one. The sample holds 30,000 to 40,000 clones, over 70% seen once. Naive and memory CD4+ T cells were separated from cryopreserved PBMCs. For roughly ten days, roughly 9 x 10^4 sorted CD4+ cells grew with T cell-depleted PBMCs and CEF. Sequencing input: memory CD4+ T cells from PBMCs, cultured in vitro. This chain connects TRBV19 to TRBJ2-7; 8 nucleotides agree with TRBD1. This receptor was identified in an adult with COVID-19. CDR3 protein: CASSLAPTRGLLYEQYF. CDR3 sequence (DNA): TGTGCCAGTAGTCTAGCACCGACCAGGGGGCTACTCTACGAGCAGTACTTC.